A selection of T cell receptor beta chains follows, all from one sample in a study of T cell responses to AZD1222 COVID-19 vaccine. TCRdb's table, derived via immunoSEQ multiplex PCR, lists solely in-frame clones and lacks some. The data show about 110,000 clones, about 85% seen once. The source material was peripheral blood, sampled on day 0 of AZD1222 vaccination. The receptors derive from an adult in good health. The CDR3 runs from the conserved cysteine through the conserved F or W. A D gene is named only where the DNA matches it firmly. Only some rows state a clone size, as once, few, many or a class for expanded clones.

>TRBJ1-1|NA|NA|TRBV7-6
TGTGCCAGCAGCTTAGGGGGTTTCGGGGGCGGAAGGAACACTGAAGCTTTCTTT
CASSLGGFGGGRNTEAFF
>TRBJ1-2|NA|NA|TRBV19
TGTGCCAGTAGTATAGATTTGGCCGAGGTCGGCTATGGCTACACCTTC
CASSIDLAEVGYGYTF
>TRBJ1-1|NA|NA|TRBV19
TGTGCCAGTGGGGGAAGGACTGAAGCTTTCTTT
CASGGRTEAFF
>TRBJ1-2|NA|TRBD1|TRBV14
TGTGCCAGCAGCACGGACAGGGGCTATGGCTACACCTTC
CASSTDRGYGYTF
>TRBJ2-1|NA|NA|TRBV11-2
TGTGCCAGCAGCTTAGGGGCCCTCAAGAATGAGCAGTTCTTC
CASSLGALKNEQFF
>TRBJ1-1|NA|NA|TRBV9
TGTGCCAGCAGCAAGACCCTGGGGACTGAAGCTTTCTTT
CASSKTLGTEAFF
>TRBJ1-2|NA|NA|TRBV7-9
TGTGCCAGTCGGGGGTTGTCCCGAGGTAACTATGGCTACACCTTC
CASRGLSRGNYGYTF
>TRBJ2-3|NA|NA|TRBV24-1
TGTGCCACCAGTGACTCTGCCAGTACGCAGTATTTT
CATSDSASTQYF
>TRBJ1-6|NA|TRBD1|TRBV6-5
TGTGCCAGCAGTTACGAGGCAGGGGGGTATAATTCACCCCTCCACTTT
CASSYEAGGYNSPLHF
>TRBJ1-5|few|NA|TRBV7-6
TGTGCCAGCAGCCTGACTGGCGGGTGGAATCAGCCCCAGCATTTT
CASSLTGGWNQPQHF
>TRBJ1-1|NA|NA|TRBV18
TGTGCCAGCTCTCTACCCAGTAACACTGAAGCTTTCTTT
CASSLPSNTEAFF
>TRBJ1-2|NA|NA|TRBV29-1
TGCAGCGTTGAGGAAGGGGGCTATGGCTACACCTTC
CSVEEGGYGYTF
>TRBJ1-2|NA|TRBD1|TRBV19
TGTGCCAGTAGTACAACCCCCGGGACAGGGACCTATGGCTACACCTTC
CASSTTPGTGTYGYTF
>TRBJ1-5|NA|TRBD1|TRBV6-1
TGTGCCAGCAGTGAGGGACAGAATCAGCCCCAGCATTTT
CASSEGQNQPQHF
>TRBJ1-4|NA|TRBD1|TRBV5-4
TGTGCCAGCAGCCGACAGGGGGGCACTAATGAAAAACTGTTTTTT
CASSRQGGTNEKLFF
>TRBJ1-2|NA|NA|TRBV10-3
TGTGCCATCAGTGAGTCGAATGGCGGAGGCTACACCTTC
CAISESNGGGYTF
>TRBJ1-5|NA|NA|TRBV10-2
TGCGCCAGCAGAGAGACAGGCTTTGGATTAAATCAGCCCCAGCATTTT
CASRETGFGLNQPQHF
>TRBJ2-7|NA|TRBD2|TRBV6-5
TGTGCCAGCAGTCCCCGGACTAGCGCGAGCTACGAGCAGTACTTC
CASSPRTSASYEQYF
>TRBJ1-2|NA|NA|TRBV10-3
TGTGCCATCAGTGAGAAGGGAGGCTATGGCTACACCTTC
CAISEKGGYGYTF
>TRBJ2-1|NA|NA|TRBV19
TGTGCCAGTAGTATTTCTGGGGGAGCGGAGCAGTTCTTC
CASSISGGAEQFF
>TRBJ1-4|NA|NA|TRBV4-1
TGCGCCAGCAGCCAAGATAAGGGGCGCGCAACTAATGAAAAACTGTTTTTT
CASSQDKGRATNEKLFF
>TRBJ1-2|NA|TRBD1|TRBV6-2/TRBV6-3
TGTGCCAGCAGTTACGGCACCGGGACAGGGGGCCCTATCGACTATGGCTACACCTTC
CASSYGTGTGGPIDYGYTF
>TRBJ2-2|NA|TRBD2|TRBV11-2
TGTGCCAGCAGCTTAGAGGTTACTAGCGGGAGGGCGGGCACCGGGGAGCTGTTTTTT
CASSLEVTSGRAGTGELFF
>TRBJ2-7|NA|NA|TRBV3-1/TRBV3-2
TGTGCCAGCAGCCAAGGGCCCCGGGGGCCCTACGAGCAGTACTTC
CASSQGPRGPYEQYF
>TRBJ1-1|NA|NA|TRBV19
TGTGCCAGTAGTATAGGGTCACAGAACACTGAAGCTTTCTTT
CASSIGSQNTEAFF
>TRBJ2-7|once|NA|TRBV5-8
TGTGCCAGCAGCTACTCAGGACAGACATCCTACGAGCAGTACTTC
CASSYSGQTSYEQYF
>TRBJ1-5|NA|TRBD1|TRBV6-6
TGTGCCAGCAGACTAGGGACAGAAAGCAATCAGCCCCAGCATTTT
CASRLGTESNQPQHF
>TRBJ1-2|NA|NA|TRBV19
TGTGCCAGTAGTAAGGACGGAGGTTCTAACTATGGCTACACCTTC
CASSKDGGSNYGYTF
>TRBJ1-1|NA|NA|TRBV12-3/TRBV12-4
TGTGCCAGCAGCCACGGGGCAAGTGAAGCTTTCTTT
CASSHGASEAFF
>TRBJ1-3|NA|NA|TRBV18
TGTGCCAGCTCACCGAATACGGGAGGGGGAAACACCATATATTTT
CASSPNTGGGNTIYF
>TRBJ2-1|NA|NA|TRBV11-3
TGTGCCAGCAGCTTTGGCAGGACGATATCCTACAATGAGCAGTTCTTC
CASSFGRTISYNEQFF
>TRBJ1-6|NA|NA|TRBV4-1
TGCGCCAGCAGTCCCCCCCGGATTGATAATTCACCCCTCCACTTT
CASSPPRIDNSPLHF
>TRBJ1-1|NA|NA|TRBV5-5
TGTGCCAGCAGCTTGGGTCCCTCTTTGAACACTGAAGCTTTCTTT
CASSLGPSLNTEAFF
>TRBJ1-1|once|NA|TRBV12-5
TGTGCTAGTGGTTCCCCCGAGCAGTCTGGCACTGAAGCTTTCTTT
CASGSPEQSGTEAFF
>TRBJ2-1|NA|TRBD2|TRBV4-1
TGCGCCAGCAGCCGCCTGACTAGCGGAAGGGGCAATGAGCAGTTCTTC
CASSRLTSGRGNEQFF
>TRBJ1-1|NA|NA|TRBV19
TGTGCCAGTAGTATAGTAGCAGGGGCGAACACTGAAGCTTTCTTT
CASSIVAGANTEAFF
>TRBJ1-2|NA|NA|TRBV15
TGTGCCACCAGCAGAGATCAGGGCTATGGCTACACCTTC
CATSRDQGYGYTF
>TRBJ1-2|NA|TRBD1|TRBV27
TGTGCCAGCAGGTTGACGGGACAGGGGGTCTATGCTAACTATGGCTACACCTTC
CASRLTGQGVYANYGYTF
>TRBJ2-7|NA|TRBD2|TRBV13
TGTGCCAGCAGCTTAGACGTCGGGGGGAAATGGTCCTACGAGCAGTACTTC
CASSLDVGGKWSYEQYF
>TRBJ1-5|NA|TRBD1|TRBV4-1
TGCGCCAGCAGCCAGCGGGACAGGGGTTTGACCGGCAATCAGCCCCAGCATTTT
CASSQRDRGLTGNQPQHF
>TRBJ1-1|once|NA|TRBV2
TGTGCCAGCAGTGAAGGGCGGTACACTGAAGCTTTCTTT
CASSEGRYTEAFF
>TRBJ2-7|NA|TRBD2|TRBV27
TGTGCCAGCAGCCAGGGGAGCGGGAGGGGCCACTACGAGCAGTACTTC
CASSQGSGRGHYEQYF